These 20 T cell receptor beta chains were all obtained from the same sample, sequenced in a study of T cell responses to AZD1222 COVID-19 vaccine (dated by TCRdb to about 2021). Library method: the immunoSEQ multiplex PCR assay. Sourced from immuneACCESS, this table was stored by TCRdb with only in-frame sequences that have V and J called. A share of the clones is absent; for the studies checked, an unresolved V gene accounts for under half, and the remainder has no known explanation. Here the sample has 250,000 to 300,000 clones; about 94% occur a single time. Around 0.58% of the sample is in the top ten clones. The time point label, read with the paper, signifies: about 28 days (+/-7) after the second vaccine dose. The sequences come from peripheral blood, collected 28 days after the second AZD1222 dose. These receptors were obtained from an adult who received the AZD1222 COVID-19 vaccine.

CDR3 coding DNA: TGTGCCAGCATTCCCGACACCGGGGAGCTGTTTTTT. It specifies CASIPDTGELFF. The chain couples TRBV28 to TRBJ2-2; D is ambiguous. In germline, CDR1 is MDHEN, CDR2 SYDVKM. This CDR3 has 12 amino acids. V gave up 7 bases and J gave up 3 bases, with 6 bases separating them.

The V and J genes are TRBV19 and TRBJ1-6, with a tentative D call TRBD1 (6 bases). V lost 3 bases and J lost 5, with 14 bases in between. The CDR3 spans 16 residues. Germline loops: CDR1 LNHDA, CDR2 SQIVND (reference sequence). The CDR3 protein is CASSMRGAQNNSPLHF. In nucleotides, the CDR3 is TGTGCCAGTAGTATGCGGGGGGCGCAGAATAATTCACCCCTCCACTTT.

The chain combines TRBV15 with TRBJ1-2; D remains unclear. CDR1 and CDR2 from the germline V gene are LNHNV and YYDKDF (reference sequence). The CDR3 consists of 15 residues. Between the trimmed V and J ends, which lost 5 bases and 5 bases, there was a span of 18 bases. The CDR3 region is CATSPSGRAPYGYTF. CDR3 DNA: TGTGCCACCAGCCCGTCGGGTCGTGCGCCATATGGCTACACCTTC.

The rearrangement uses TRBV12-3 or TRBV12-4 and TRBJ2-1; D is undetermined. The length of the CDR3 is 12 residues. The germline V and J ends were trimmed by 7 bases and 8 bases, with 12 bases remaining between them. The CDR3 sequence is CASTSVADEQFF. CDR3 nucleotides: TGTGCCAGCACCTCGGTGGCGGATGAGCAGTTCTTC.

The chain is built from TRBV4-1 and TRBJ2-3; possible D gene TRBD1, 6 bases. CDR1 is MGHRA, CDR2 YSYEKL, per germline. The CDR3 covers 13 residues. V gave up 0 bases and J gave up 9 bases, with 10 bases separating them. The CDR3 region is CASSQDRQETQYF. In DNA form, the CDR3 reads TGCGCCAGCAGCCAAGATAGACAGGAGACGCAGTATTTT.

Here the CDR3 DNA reads TGCGCCAGCAGCCCTGGCCACAGCGAAAAACTGTTTTTT. It encodes CASSPGHSEKLFF. The chain uses TRBV4-1 and TRBJ1-4; D ambiguous. The CDR3 spans 13 residues. Germline CDR1 reads MGHRA; CDR2 reads YSYEKL. Trimming took off 4 bases at V and 8 bases at J, with 11 bases between the two ends.

In DNA, the CDR3 is TGTGCCAGCAGTTCCCGAGGTCCAGGTCCCGGGAACACCATATATTTT. This codes for CASSSRGPGPGNTIYF. The rearrangement links TRBV7-2 to TRBJ1-3; D uncertain. The V gene's germline CDR1 is SGHTA and CDR2 FQGNSA. V lost 6 bases to trimming and J lost 7 bases, with 22 bases between them. The CDR3 totals 16 residues.

The rearrangement uses TRBV5-6 and TRBJ2-7; D is perhaps TRBD1 or TRBD2 (5 bases each). The V end was cut by 4 bases, the J end by 3 bases, with 17 bases between. Germline values: CDR1 SGHDT, CDR2 YYEEEE. The CDR3 extends over 15 amino acids. The CDR3 region is CASSITGAGVYEQYF. The CDR3 region has the DNA TGTGCCAGCAGCATCACCGGGGCCGGAGTCTACGAGCAGTACTTC.

This clone was detected once. The rearrangement uses TRBV5-1 and TRBJ1-5, with D possibly TRBD1 on 5 matching bases. The CDR3 length is 15 residues. Germline V gene lookup returns CDR1 SGHRS and CDR2 YFSETQ. Trimming stripped 0 bases from V and 2 bases from J, with 9 bases between. CDR3: CASSLAGDGNQPQHF. The CDR3 DNA sequence: TGCGCCAGCAGCTTGGCCGGGGACGGCAATCAGCCCCAGCATTTT.

This chain uses TRBV2 with TRBJ1-6, with D unresolved. Trimming removed 3 bases at V and 7 bases at J, with 13 bases between. There are 15 residues in the CDR3. Per germline, CDR1 SNHLY and CDR2 FYNNEI. In DNA form, the CDR3 reads TGTGCCAGCAGTGAGCTGGTTGTAGAGAATTCACCCCTCCACTTT. Protein product: CASSELVVENSPLHF.

This chain uses TRBV5-8 with TRBJ2-5; 9 bases agree with TRBD1. The CDR3 loop spans 15 amino acids. Germline-derived CDR1 and CDR2 are SGHTS and YDEGEE. V was pared by 0 bases and J by 3 bases, with 3 bases of the junction left unmatched. DNA for the CDR3: TGTGCCAGCAGCTTGGGACAGGGGGGGAAAGAGACCCAGTACTTC. Protein: CASSLGQGGKETQYF.

The chain uses TRBV7-2 and TRBJ1-2; D may be TRBD1 (5 bases). Looked up from germline, CDR1 is SGHTA and CDR2 is FQGNSA. Trimming cost V 5 bases and J 4 bases, with 20 bases left between them. The CDR3 has 16 amino acids. The chain's CDR3 is CASSPTPGQGSYGYTF. Written as DNA, the CDR3 is TGTGCCAGCAGCCCAACGCCGGGCCAGGGAAGCTATGGCTACACCTTC.

The chain joins TRBV14 to TRBJ1-6; no reliable D call. Germline values: CDR1 SGHDN, CDR2 FVKESK. The CDR3 is 15 residues long. V was pared by 6 bases and J by 2 bases, with 11 bases between. The DNA for the CDR3 is TGTGCCAGCAGGTTAGGGAGCGCCTATAATTCACCCCTCCACTTT. Encoded protein: CASRLGSAYNSPLHF.

V is TRBV6-4 and J is TRBJ2-7; D remains ambiguous. This CDR3 comprises 14 residues. The V gene's germline CDR1 is MRHNA and CDR2 SNTAGT. V was trimmed by 6 bases and J by 0 bases, leaving 12 bases between them. In DNA, the CDR3 is TGTGCCAGCAGCCCGGACCTGAGCTCCTACGAGCAGTACTTC. Translating gives CASSPDLSSYEQYF.

The chain joins TRBV5-6 to TRBJ2-5, with TRBD1 matching 7 bases. Germline V gene sequence: CDR1 SGHDT, CDR2 YYEEEE. J lost 1 base, V lost 2 bases, and 5 bases had no gene match. This CDR3 spans 15 amino acids. The CDR3 loop reads CASSLQGRLQETQYF. Written as DNA, the CDR3 is TGTGCCAGCAGCTTACAGGGGCGCCTCCAAGAGACCCAGTACTTC.

The J gene is TRBJ1-2, the V gene TRBV12-3 or TRBV12-4; unclear D gene. Deletions cut 6 bases from V and 5 bases from J, with 10 bases between. The CDR3 extends over 12 amino acids. CDR3 protein: CASSSQGYGYTF. The DNA for the CDR3 is TGTGCCAGCAGCTCACAAGGGTATGGCTACACCTTC.

The rearrangement joins TRBV28 to TRBJ2-7; D is unclear. The CDR3 consists of 13 residues. Germline loops: CDR1 MDHEN, CDR2 SYDVKM. Trimming cost V 6 bases and J 0 bases, with 9 bases left between them. The CDR3 region has the DNA TGTGCCAGCAGGTACGCGAACTCCTACGAGCAGTACTTC. Its translation: CASRYANSYEQYF.

This clone was observed once. The CDR3 here is CASSLGDVYGYTF. CDR3 coding DNA: TGTGCCAGCAGCTTAGGTGACGTATATGGCTACACCTTC. The rearrangement uses TRBV11-2 and TRBJ1-2, with no clear D. The V end lost 1 base, the J end lost 5 bases, and 8 bases lay between the germline ends. This CDR3 contains 13 residues. Germline CDR1 is SGHAT and CDR2 is FQNNGV.

V gene TRBV28 combines with J gene TRBJ2-1; 8 nucleotides line up with TRBD2. V lost 5 bases, J lost 1 base, and 4 bases stayed unmatched. Germline assignment: CDR1 MDHEN and CDR2 SYDVKM. This CDR3 has 15 amino acids. CDR3 loop: CASSPSGSSYNEQFF. In nucleotides, the CDR3 is TGTGCCAGCAGTCCCAGCGGGAGTTCCTACAATGAGCAGTTCTTC.

J is TRBJ1-4 and V is TRBV19; D is ambiguous. The V end was cut by 0 bases, the J end by 5 bases, with 7 bases between. This CDR3 is 14 amino acids long. Germline V gives CDR1 LNHDA, CDR2 SQIVND (reference sequence). CDR3 region: CASSIDHGNEKLFF. For the CDR3, the DNA is TGTGCCAGTAGTATAGATCACGGCAATGAAAAACTGTTTTTT.